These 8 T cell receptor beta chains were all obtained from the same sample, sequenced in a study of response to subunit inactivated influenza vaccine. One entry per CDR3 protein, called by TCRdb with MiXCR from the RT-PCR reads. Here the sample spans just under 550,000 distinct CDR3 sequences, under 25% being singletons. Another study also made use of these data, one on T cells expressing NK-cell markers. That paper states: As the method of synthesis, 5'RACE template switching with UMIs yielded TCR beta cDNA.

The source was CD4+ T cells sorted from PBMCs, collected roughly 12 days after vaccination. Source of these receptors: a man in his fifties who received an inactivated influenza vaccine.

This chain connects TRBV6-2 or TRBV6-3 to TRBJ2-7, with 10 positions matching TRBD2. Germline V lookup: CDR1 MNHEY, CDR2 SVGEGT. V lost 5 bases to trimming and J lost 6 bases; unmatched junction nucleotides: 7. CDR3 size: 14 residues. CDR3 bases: TGTGCCAGCAGTCCAGCGGGAGGGCCGTTCGAGCAGTACTTC. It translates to CASSPAGGPFEQYF.

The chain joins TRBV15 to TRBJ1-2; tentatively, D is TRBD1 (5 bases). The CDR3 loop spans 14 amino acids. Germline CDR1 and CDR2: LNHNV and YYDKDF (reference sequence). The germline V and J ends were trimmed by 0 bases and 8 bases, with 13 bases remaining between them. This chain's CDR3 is CATSREFGGSGYTF. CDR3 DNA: TGTGCCACCAGCAGAGAATTTGGGGGGTCCGGCTACACCTTC.

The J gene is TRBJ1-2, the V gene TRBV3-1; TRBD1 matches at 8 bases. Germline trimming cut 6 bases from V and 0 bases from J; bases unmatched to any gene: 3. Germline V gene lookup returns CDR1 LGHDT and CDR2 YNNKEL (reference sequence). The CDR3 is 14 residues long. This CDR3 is CASRVQGANYGYTF. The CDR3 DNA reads TGTGCCAGCAGGGTACAGGGGGCTAACTATGGCTACACCTTC.

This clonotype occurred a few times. CDR3 nucleotides: TGTGCCAGCAGCCCGACAGGGCCGAACACTGAAGCTTTCTTT. Translated, it gives CASSPTGPNTEAFF. The rearrangement links TRBV12-3 or TRBV12-4 to TRBJ1-1; TRBD1 matches 7 bases. With 6 bases clipped from V and 1 base from J, the junction kept 5 bases outside the gene matches. The CDR3 has 14 residues.

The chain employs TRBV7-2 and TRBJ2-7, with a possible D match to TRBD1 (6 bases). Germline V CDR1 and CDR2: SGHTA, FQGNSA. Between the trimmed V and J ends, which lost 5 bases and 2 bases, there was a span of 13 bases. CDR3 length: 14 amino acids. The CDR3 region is CASSGMTGPYEQYF. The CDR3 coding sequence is TGTGCCAGCAGCGGGATGACAGGCCCCTACGAGCAGTACTTC.

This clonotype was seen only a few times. The CDR3 DNA reads TGCAGTGCTTCGGACAGTATTAATCAAGAGACCCAGTACTTC. It codes for CSASDSINQETQYF. V is TRBV20-1 and J is TRBJ2-5; possibly TRBD1 for D (6 bases). The V gene's germline CDR1 is DFQATT and CDR2 SNEGSKA (reference sequence). Deletions cut 5 bases from V and 2 bases from J, with 15 bases between. The CDR3 covers 14 residues.

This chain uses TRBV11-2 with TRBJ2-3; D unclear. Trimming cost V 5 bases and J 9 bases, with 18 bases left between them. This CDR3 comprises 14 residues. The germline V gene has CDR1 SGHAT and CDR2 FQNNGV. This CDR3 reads CASSLNALYVTQYF. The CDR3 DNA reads TGTGCCAGCAGCCTGAATGCGTTGTATGTCACGCAGTATTTT. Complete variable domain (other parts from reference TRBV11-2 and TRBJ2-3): EAGVAQSPRYKIIEKRQSVAFWCNPISGHATLYWYQQILGQGPKLLIQFQNNGVVDDSQLPKDRFSAERLKGVDSTLKIQPAKLEDSAVYLCASSLNALYVTQYFGPGTRLTVL.

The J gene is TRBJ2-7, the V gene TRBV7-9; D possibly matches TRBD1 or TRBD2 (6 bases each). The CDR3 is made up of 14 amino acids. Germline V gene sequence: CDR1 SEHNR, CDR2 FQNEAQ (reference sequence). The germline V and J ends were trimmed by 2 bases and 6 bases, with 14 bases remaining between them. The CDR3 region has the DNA TGTGCCAGCAGCTTAATCCGGGGGCTGGGCGAGCAGTACTTC. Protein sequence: CASSLIRGLGEQYF.